The text below deals with one TCR beta chain. The sample belongs to a study of OX40 agonist ivuxolimab in advanced cancers. Study-level background: Dose-escalation subjects each had hepatocellular carcinoma, melanoma, renal cell or head and neck cancer. From about 20 to 79 years was the age range, with a mean of around 60 years, and 65% to 90% were male.

Prior autoimmune disease or systemic immunosuppression barred patients. Samples of blood were obtained at baseline, on cycle 4 day 1, and on cycle 7 day 1. Assay used: immunoSEQ multiplex PCR; TCRdb lists only in-frame clones, some missing. Here the sample spans roughly 51,000 clones, 75% to 90% being singletons. This TCR derives from an adult with an advanced solid tumor such as melanoma, head and neck, liver or kidney cancer. The input for sequencing was CD4+ or CD8+ T cells sorted from blood, taken in a trial of the OX40 agonist ivuxolimab.

CDR3 DNA sequence: TGTGCCAGCAGTTCCTACGATCAGCCCCAGCATTTT. Translated, it gives CASSSYDQPQHF. The genes are TRBV28 and TRBJ1-5; unclear D gene. V lost 4 bases and J 5 bases, leaving 6 bases between the germline ends. The CDR3 consists of 12 residues. Germline lookup yields CDR1 MDHEN and CDR2 SYDVKM.